This is a list of T cell receptor beta chains from one sample in a study of blood T cell repertoires in COVID-19. Data came from immunoSEQ multiplex PCR; TCRdb stores just in-frame clones and leaves some out. The data show some 210,000 clones, 84% seen once. Sequenced sample: peripheral blood. The receptors were sampled from a woman aged 45-59 years with active or convalescent COVID-19. Each CDR3 is given with its conserved first and last residue. Fields, in order: V gene, J gene, clone size, D gene, CDR3 DNA, CDR3 protein. The D gene is left open where the match is weak. The size field is filled for only some rows; it gives once, few, many or a size class.

TRBV24-1,TRBJ2-3,.,.,TGTGCCACCGAGACAGGAACCACAGATACGCAGTATTTT,CATETGTTDTQYF
TRBV5-6,TRBJ2-5,.,.,TGTGCCAGCAGCTTCTTCCAAGAGACCCAGTACTTC,CASSFFQETQYF
TRBV28,TRBJ1-1,.,.,TGTGCCAGCAGCGGGTTCACTGAAGCTTTCTTT,CASSGFTEAFF
TRBV27,TRBJ1-6,.,TRBD1,TGTGCCAGCAGTGGGGACAGGACGAATTCACCCCTCCACTTT,CASSGDRTNSPLHF
TRBV15,TRBJ1-2,.,.,TGTGCCACCAGCAGTAGCACCGGGACAAGAAACTATGGCTACACCTTC,CATSSSTGTRNYGYTF
TRBV25-1,TRBJ2-3,once,TRBD1,TGTGCCAGCAGTCTGCGGACAGGATATACGCAGTATTTT,CASSLRTGYTQYF
TRBV29-1,TRBJ2-1,.,.,TGCAGCGTCGAACGTCCAGGGAGGAGGCAGTTCTTC,CSVERPGRRQFF
TRBV7-6,TRBJ2-7,.,TRBD2,TGTGCCAGCAGCTTAGCCGGGACTAGCGTTCGCGAGCAGTACTTC,CASSLAGTSVREQYF
TRBV7-7,TRBJ1-1,once,.,TGTGCCAGCAGCCTCGGGACTGCACGACTTAGCACTGAAGCTTTCTTT,CASSLGTARLSTEAFF
TRBV27,TRBJ2-5,.,.,TGTGCCAGCAGTTTGGAGGGGGGGCACCAAGCGACCCAGTACTTC,CASSLEGGHQATQYF
TRBV2,TRBJ2-3,.,TRBD2,TGTGCCACCAGGGGCTTAGCGGGGGAAAGGAATACGCAGTATTTT,CATRGLAGERNTQYF
TRBV7-9,TRBJ2-3,once,.,TGTGCCAGCAGCCTTTCGACAGGCACAGATACGCAGTATTTT,CASSLSTGTDTQYF
TRBV7-6,TRBJ2-5,.,.,TGTGCCAGCAGCTTAGAGGGGACTCGCCTCCAAGAGACCCAGTACTTC,CASSLEGTRLQETQYF
TRBV11-2,TRBJ2-5,few,TRBD1,TGTGCCAGCAGCAAGGGACAGGGGGCTGAGACCCAGTACTTC,CASSKGQGAETQYF
TRBV5-5,TRBJ2-1,.,.,TGTGCCAGCAGCAGCAGACAGGGAGGCAATGAGCAGTTCTTC,CASSSRQGGNEQFF
TRBV2,TRBJ1-3,.,.,TGTGCCAGCATGGGGCTCGGGACCATATATTTT,CASMGLGTIYF
TRBV19,TRBJ1-6,.,.,TGTGCCAGTAGTATAGTGGGAGGCAATAATTCACCCCTCCACTTT,CASSIVGGNNSPLHF
TRBV15,TRBJ1-1,.,TRBD1,TGTGCCACCAGCAACGAGGGGGCCACTGAAGCTTTCTTT,CATSNEGATEAFF
TRBV2,TRBJ1-3,few,.,TGTGCCAGCAGTGATGGTCTACTCTCTGGAAACACCATATATTTT,CASSDGLLSGNTIYF
TRBV6-5,TRBJ1-1,.,.,TGTGCCAGCAGTAGACAGCCCATTATGAACACTGAAGCTTTCTTT,CASSRQPIMNTEAFF
TRBV3-1/TRBV3-2,TRBJ1-2,.,TRBD1,TGTGCCAGCAGCCAAGGACTAACCGGGACAGGGGGCTATGGCTACACCTTC,CASSQGLTGTGGYGYTF
TRBV7-9,TRBJ2-1,.,.,TGTGCCAGCAGCCTCCAGACGGGGCAGTTCTTC,CASSLQTGQFF
TRBV28,TRBJ1-2,.,.,TGTGCCAGCAGCGCGGGGAGAGACTATGGCTACACCTTC,CASSAGRDYGYTF
TRBV25-1,TRBJ2-5,.,.,TGTGCCAGCAGTGAACCCGGAGGGACAGAAGAGACCCAGTACTTC,CASSEPGGTEETQYF
TRBV27,TRBJ1-4,.,TRBD1,TGTGCCAGCGGCCGGACAGGGAATCGAAATGAAAAACTGTTTTTT,CASGRTGNRNEKLFF
TRBV2,TRBJ2-5,.,.,TGTGCCAGCATTAGGCAGGTTAGAGAGACCCAGTACTTC,CASIRQVRETQYF
TRBV11-2,TRBJ2-1,once,TRBD2,TGTGCCAGCAGCCTGACTAGCGGGAACAATGAGCAGTTCTTC,CASSLTSGNNEQFF
TRBV6-4,TRBJ1-2,.,TRBD1,TGTGCCAGCAGTGACTCGGGCAGACAGGGCTTTGGCTACACCTTC,CASSDSGRQGFGYTF
TRBV7-8,TRBJ2-1,.,TRBD1,TGTGCCAGCAGCTTAGAGGGGACAGCCTACAATGAGCAGTTCTTC,CASSLEGTAYNEQFF
TRBV5-4,TRBJ2-1,.,TRBD2,TGTGCCAGCAGCTACGAGCGGGGACTTTTGAACAATGAGCAGTTCTTC,CASSYERGLLNNEQFF
TRBV5-1,TRBJ2-2,.,TRBD2,TGCGCCAGCAGCTTGGGGCGGGAGACCGGGGAGCTGTTTTTT,CASSLGRETGELFF
TRBV19,TRBJ1-1,.,.,TGTGCGTCACACAGTTGGGCTGAAGCTTTCTTT,CASHSWAEAFF
TRBV18,TRBJ1-1,.,.,TGTGCCAGCTCCGGGACTTTGAACACTGAAGCTTTCTTT,CASSGTLNTEAFF
TRBV11-2,TRBJ2-6,.,.,TGTGCCAGCAGCTTAAGCAACTCTGGGGCCAACGTCCTGACTTTC,CASSLSNSGANVLTF
TRBV9,TRBJ2-1,.,TRBD2,TGTGCCAGCAGCGCCGCCGGGACTAGCGGGAGTCTGAGCTCCTACAATGAGCAGTTCTTC,CASSAAGTSGSLSSYNEQFF